The sequence of this TCR beta chain was determined in a study of human T cells and chemical hapten exposure. TCRdb re-analysed the RACE reads in MiXCR, keeping a single row per CDR3 protein. The sample gives about 77,000 distinct CDR3 sequences, around 9.3% of which show up once; roughly 1.5% is in the top ten. This clonotype showed up just a few times. This CDR3 spans 14 amino acids. CDR1 is SQVTM, CDR2 ANQGSEA, per germline. The germline V and J ends were trimmed by 6 bases and 1 base, with 15 bases remaining between them. Time point of the sample: healthy volunteer bleed at 6 weeks. Total RNA came from unfractionated whole blood.

Material for sequencing was whole blood. The TCR originated in a female donor in good health. Some clones in this sample may be carry-over from other donors' samples. This chain connects TRBV29-1 to TRBJ1-1, with D maybe TRBD1 (5 bases). CDR3 amino acids: CSVDYGGGNTEAFF. CDR3 DNA: TGCAGCGTGGACTACGGGGGGGGGAACACTGAAGCTTTCTTT.